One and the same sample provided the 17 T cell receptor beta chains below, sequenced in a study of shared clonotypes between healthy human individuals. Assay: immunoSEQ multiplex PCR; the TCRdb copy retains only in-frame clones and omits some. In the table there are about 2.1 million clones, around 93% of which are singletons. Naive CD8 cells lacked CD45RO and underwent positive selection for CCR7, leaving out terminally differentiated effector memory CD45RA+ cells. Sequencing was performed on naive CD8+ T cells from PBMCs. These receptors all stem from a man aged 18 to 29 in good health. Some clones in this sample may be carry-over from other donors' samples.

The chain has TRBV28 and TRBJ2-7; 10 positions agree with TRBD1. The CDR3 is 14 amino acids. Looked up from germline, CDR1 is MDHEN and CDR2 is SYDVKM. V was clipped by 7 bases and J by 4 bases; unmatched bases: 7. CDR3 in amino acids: CASMGTGEWYEQYF. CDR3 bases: TGTGCCAGCATGGGGACAGGGGAGTGGTACGAGCAGTACTTC.

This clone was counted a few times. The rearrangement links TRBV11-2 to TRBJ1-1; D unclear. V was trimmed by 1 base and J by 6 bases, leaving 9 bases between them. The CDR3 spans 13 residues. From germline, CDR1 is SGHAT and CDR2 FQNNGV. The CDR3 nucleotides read TGTGCCAGCAGCTTAGGAGGGAGGGCTGAAGCTTTCTTT. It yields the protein CASSLGGRAEAFF.

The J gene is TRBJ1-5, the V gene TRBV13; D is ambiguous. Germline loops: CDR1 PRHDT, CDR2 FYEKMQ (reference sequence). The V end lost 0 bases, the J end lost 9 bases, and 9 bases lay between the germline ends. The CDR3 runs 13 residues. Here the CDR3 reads CASSLGRKPPQHF. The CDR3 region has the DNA TGTGCCAGCAGCTTAGGGAGGAAGCCGCCCCAGCATTTT. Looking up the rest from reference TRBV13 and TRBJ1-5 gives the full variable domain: AAGVIQSPRHLIKEKRETATLKCYPIPRHDTVYWYQQGPGQDPQFLISFYEKMQSDKGSIPDRFSAQQFSDYHSELNMSSLELGDSALYFCASSLGRKPPQHFGDGTRLSIL.

CDR3 sequence: CASSPRDRAVAYEQYF. The DNA of the CDR3 is TGTGCCAGCAGCCCCCGGGACAGGGCTGTCGCCTACGAGCAGTACTTC. The V gene is TRBV9, the J gene TRBJ2-7; 9 bases fit TRBD1. Germline trimming cut 4 bases from V and 2 bases from J; bases unmatched to any gene: 10. The CDR3 totals 16 residues. Germline V gene sequence: CDR1 SGDLS, CDR2 YYNGEE.

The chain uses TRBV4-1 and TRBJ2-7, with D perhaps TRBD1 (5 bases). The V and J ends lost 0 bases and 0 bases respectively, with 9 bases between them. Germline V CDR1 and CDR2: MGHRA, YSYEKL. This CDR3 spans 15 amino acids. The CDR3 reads CASSQEGEHSYEQYF. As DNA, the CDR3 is TGCGCCAGCAGCCAAGAAGGGGAACACTCCTACGAGCAGTACTTC.

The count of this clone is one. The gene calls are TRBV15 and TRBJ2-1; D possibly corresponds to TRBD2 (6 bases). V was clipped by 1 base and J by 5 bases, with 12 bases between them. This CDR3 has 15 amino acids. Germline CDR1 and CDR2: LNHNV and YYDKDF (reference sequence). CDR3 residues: CATSRVVADHNEQFF. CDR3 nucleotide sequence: TGTGCCACCAGCAGAGTGGTAGCGGACCACAATGAGCAGTTCTTC.

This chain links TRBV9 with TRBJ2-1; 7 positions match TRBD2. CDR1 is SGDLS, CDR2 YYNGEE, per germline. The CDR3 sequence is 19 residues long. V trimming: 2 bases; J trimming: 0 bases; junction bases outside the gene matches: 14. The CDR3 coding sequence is TGTGCCAGCAGCGTTAGACTAGCCATACCCCCAAGCTCCTACAATGAGCAGTTCTTC. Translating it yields CASSVRLAIPPSSYNEQFF.

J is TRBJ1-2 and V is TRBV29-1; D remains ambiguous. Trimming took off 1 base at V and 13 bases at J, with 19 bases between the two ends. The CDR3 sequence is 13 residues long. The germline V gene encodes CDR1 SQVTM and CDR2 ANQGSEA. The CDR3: CSVEVGYRESCTF. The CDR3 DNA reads TGCAGCGTTGAAGTGGGGTATAGGGAGAGCTGCACCTTC.

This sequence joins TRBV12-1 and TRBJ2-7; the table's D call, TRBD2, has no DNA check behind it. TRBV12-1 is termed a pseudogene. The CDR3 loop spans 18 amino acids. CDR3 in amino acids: CASSPVGLGGSGSYEQYF. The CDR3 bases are TGTGCCAGCAGCCCGGTGGGGTTGGGCGGGAGCGGGTCCTACGAGCAGTACTTC.

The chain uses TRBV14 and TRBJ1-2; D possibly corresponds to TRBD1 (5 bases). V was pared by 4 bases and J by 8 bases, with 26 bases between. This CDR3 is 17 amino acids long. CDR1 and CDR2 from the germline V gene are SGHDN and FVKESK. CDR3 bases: TGTGCCAGCAGCCCGTACGTTTTAGTGCTGGGGCGTGGAGGCTACACCTTC. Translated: CASSPYVLVLGRGGYTF.

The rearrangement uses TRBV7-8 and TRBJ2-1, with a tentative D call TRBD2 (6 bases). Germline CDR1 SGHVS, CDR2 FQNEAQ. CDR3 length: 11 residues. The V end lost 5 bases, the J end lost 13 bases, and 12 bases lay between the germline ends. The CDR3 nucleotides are TGTGCCAGCAGCGAGGGACTTAGACAGTTCTTC. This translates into CASSEGLRQFF.

CDR3 loop: CASSKGLRGERVINTGELFF. The CDR3 nucleotides read TGTGCCAGCAGCAAAGGCTTAAGGGGGGAGCGGGTGATTAACACCGGGGAGCTGTTTTTT. V and J are TRBV21-1 and TRBJ2-2. TRBV21-1 has pseudogene status. The length of the CDR3 is 20 residues.

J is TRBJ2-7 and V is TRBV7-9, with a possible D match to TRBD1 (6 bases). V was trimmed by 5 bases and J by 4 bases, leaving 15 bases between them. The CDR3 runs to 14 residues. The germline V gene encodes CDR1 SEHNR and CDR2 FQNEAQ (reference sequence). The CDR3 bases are TGTGCCAGCAGCCAAGGACAGCCAGGATACGAGCAGTACTTC. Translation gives CASSQGQPGYEQYF.

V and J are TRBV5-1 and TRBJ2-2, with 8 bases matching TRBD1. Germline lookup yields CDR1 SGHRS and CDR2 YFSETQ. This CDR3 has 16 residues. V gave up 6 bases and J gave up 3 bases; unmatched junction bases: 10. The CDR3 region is CASTKTDRAYTGELFF. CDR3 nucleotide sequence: TGCGCCAGCACCAAAACGGACAGGGCCTACACCGGGGAGCTGTTTTTT. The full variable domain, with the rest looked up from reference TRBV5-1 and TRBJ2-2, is KAGVTQTPRYLIKTRGQQVTLSCSPISGHRSVSWYQQTPGQGLQFLFEYFSETQRNKGNFPGRFSGRQFSNSRSEMNVSTLELGDSALYLCASTKTDRAYTGELFFGEGSRLTVL.

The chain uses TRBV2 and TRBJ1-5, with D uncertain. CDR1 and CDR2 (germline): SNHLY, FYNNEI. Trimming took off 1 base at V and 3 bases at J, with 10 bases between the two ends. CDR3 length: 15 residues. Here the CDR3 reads CASSEEGQTNQPQHF. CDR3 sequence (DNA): TGTGCCAGCAGTGAAGAAGGGCAGACCAATCAGCCCCAGCATTTT. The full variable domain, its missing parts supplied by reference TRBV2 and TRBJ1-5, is EPEVTQTPSHQVTQMGQEVILRCVPISNHLYFYWYRQILGQKVEFLVSFYNNEISEKSEIFDDQFSVERPDGSNFTLKIRSTKLEDSAMYFCASSEEGQTNQPQHFGDGTRLSIL.

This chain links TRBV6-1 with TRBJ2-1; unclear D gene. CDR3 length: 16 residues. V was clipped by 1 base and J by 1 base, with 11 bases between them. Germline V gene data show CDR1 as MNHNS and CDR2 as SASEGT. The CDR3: CASSEVVDWSYNEQFF. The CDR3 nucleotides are TGTGCCAGCAGTGAAGTGGTAGATTGGTCCTACAATGAGCAGTTCTTC.

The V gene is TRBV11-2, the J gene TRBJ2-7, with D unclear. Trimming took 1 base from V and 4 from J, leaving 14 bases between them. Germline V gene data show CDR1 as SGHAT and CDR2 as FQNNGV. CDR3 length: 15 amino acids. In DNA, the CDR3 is TGTGCCAGCAGCTTAGGAGGCACCCCCCGGTACGAGCAGTACTTC. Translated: CASSLGGTPRYEQYF.